This T cell receptor beta chain is from a study of blood T cell repertoires in COVID-19. In the study overall: The samples span acute and convalescent COVID-19 from the United States, Italy and Spain. T cells, B-cell-depleted T cells, or PBMCs supplied cDNA or gDNA.

Assay: immunoSEQ multiplex PCR; the TCRdb copy retains only in-frame clones and omits some. The sample has more than 250,000 clones; more than 75% are singletons. Sequenced material: peripheral blood. The sequence was collected from a middle-aged man with active or convalescent COVID-19.

The CDR3 DNA is TGTGCCAGCAGCAAAGGACAGCCGAAAGTGTCCCTCGAGTACGAGCAGTACTTC. This translates into CASSKGQPKVSLEYEQYF. The genes are TRBV21-1 and TRBJ2-7; TRBD1 is the table's D call and was not checked against the DNA. TRBV21-1 is a pseudogene segment. CDR3 length equals 18 residues.